Sequencing of this TCR beta chain was carried out in a study of shared clonotypes between healthy human individuals. Sequencing was performed with immunoSEQ multiplex PCR; in TCRdb, only in-frame clones are kept and a portion is missing. The sample records about 2 million clones, less than 95% being singletons. The naive CD8 subset, CD45RO-negative cells positively selected for CCR7, excluded terminally differentiated effector memory CD45RA+ cells. The V end was cut by 0 bases, the J end by 4 bases, with 27 bases between. CDR3 size: 20 residues. From germline, CDR1 is LGHNA and CDR2 YSLEER. This TCR came from a man younger than 35 in good health. J is TRBJ1-2 and V is TRBV4-3; D gene unclear. Sequences were obtained from naive CD8+ T cells sorted from blood. The CDR3 protein is CASSQEIAPSEDLTPYGYTF. The CDR3 DNA reads as TGCGCCAGCAGCCAAGAGATCGCCCCCAGCGAAGACCTGACCCCCTATGGCTACACCTTC.